These 22 T cell receptor beta chains originate from one sample sequenced in a study of shared clonotypes between healthy human individuals. Sequencing was performed with immunoSEQ multiplex PCR; in TCRdb, only in-frame clones are kept and a portion is missing. The repertoire has approximately 500,000 clones, around 96% of them found once; the top ten carry approximately 0.06%. Sequencing was carried out using naive CD4+ T cells sorted from blood. The sample's subset: CD45RA+ positively selected. Receptor source: a woman in her twenties or thirties in good health.

V is TRBV28 and J is TRBJ1-1, with D possibly being TRBD1 (6 bases). The CDR3 runs 15 residues. V was clipped by 3 bases and J by 1 base, with 12 bases between them. Germline CDR1 MDHEN, CDR2 SYDVKM. The CDR3 loop reads CASSFAGEGNTEAFF. The CDR3 DNA sequence: TGTGCCAGCAGTTTCGCAGGGGAGGGGAACACTGAAGCTTTCTTT.

V gene TRBV27 combines with J gene TRBJ1-5; 8 bases are shared with TRBD1. The ends lost 6 bases at V and 5 bases at J; junction bases unmatched: 6. CDR1 is MNHEY, CDR2 SMNVEV, per germline (reference sequence). The CDR3 sequence is 14 residues long. The CDR3 nucleotides are TGTGCCAGCAGCCCTGACAGGGGACATCAGCCCCAGCATTTT. It is translated as CASSPDRGHQPQHF.

About this clone: Other DNA sequences within the sample encode an identical CDR3. In DNA form, the CDR3 reads TGCGCCAGCAGCCAAGGTGGGGCCACAGATACGCAGTATTTT. Translating it yields CASSQGGATDTQYF. The genes are TRBV4-1 and TRBJ2-3, with D possibly matching TRBD1 (5 bases). With 1 base removed from V and 2 bases from J, the gap between germline ends came to 7 bases. Germline lookup yields CDR1 MGHRA and CDR2 YSYEKL. This CDR3 has 14 amino acids.

The chain joins TRBV5-6 to TRBJ2-7; perhaps TRBD2 as D (6 bases). Trimming took 1 base from V and 0 from J, leaving 11 bases between them. The germline gives CDR1 SGHDT, CDR2 YYEEEE. The CDR3 is 15 residues long. CDR3 in DNA: TGTGCCAGCAGCTTGTTCGGAGGGCCCTCCTACGAGCAGTACTTC. Encoded protein: CASSLFGGPSYEQYF.

V is TRBV28 and J is TRBJ2-7, with D perhaps TRBD2 (6 bases). The CDR3 consists of 15 residues. V was clipped by 4 bases and J by 2 bases, with 15 bases between them. Germline assignment: CDR1 MDHEN and CDR2 SYDVKM. CDR3 residues: CASSSGGWEAYEQYF. As DNA, the CDR3 is TGTGCCAGCAGTTCTGGGGGTTGGGAGGCCTACGAGCAGTACTTC.

This chain connects TRBV10-3 to TRBJ2-7, with 7 positions matching TRBD2. The CDR3 has 16 residues. The germline V gene has CDR1 ENHRY and CDR2 SYGVKD. V trimming: 0 bases; J trimming: 3 bases; junction bases outside the gene matches: 8. The CDR3 loop is CAISESASGLDYEQYF. The CDR3 region has the DNA TGTGCCATCAGTGAGTCGGCTAGCGGACTCGACTACGAGCAGTACTTC.

The genes are TRBV7-9 and TRBJ1-1; D is possibly TRBD1 (5 bases). The V gene's germline CDR1 is SEHNR and CDR2 FQNEAQ (reference sequence). Trimming left V 5 bases short and J 1 base short, with 11 bases between. The length of the CDR3 is 14 residues. The CDR3 DNA reads TGTGCCAGCAGCGTGACTCAGGGGAACACTGAAGCTTTCTTT. Protein product: CASSVTQGNTEAFF.

The table lists this clone with a few counts. The chain employs TRBV2 and TRBJ1-4; D ambiguous. The germline V and J ends were trimmed by 6 bases and 8 bases, with 16 bases remaining between them. This CDR3 is built from 14 residues. Germline CDR1 is SNHLY and CDR2 is FYNNEI. In nucleotides, the CDR3 is TGTGCCAGCAGGGCGTCCGGGAGAGCCGAAAAACTGTTTTTT. Translated: CASRASGRAEKLFF.

The V gene is TRBV2, the J gene TRBJ2-7; possible D gene TRBD1, 5 bases. The V end was cut by 5 bases, the J end by 1 base, with 12 bases between. The CDR3 covers 14 residues. Germline CDR1 SNHLY, CDR2 FYNNEI. The CDR3 sequence is CASSTQGGSYEQYF. The CDR3 nucleotides read TGTGCCAGCAGTACGCAGGGTGGGTCCTACGAGCAGTACTTC.

Worth noting for this clone: Within the sample, other DNA sequences also encode this same CDR3. The chain carries TRBV5-1 and TRBJ1-1, with 7 bases aligning to TRBD1. The ends lost 3 bases at V and 2 bases at J; junction bases unmatched: 7. The CDR3 has 15 residues. Germline assignment: CDR1 SGHRS and CDR2 YFSETQ. CDR3 sequence: CASSWGTVQNTEAFF. CDR3 sequence (DNA): TGCGCCAGCAGCTGGGGGACAGTACAAAACACTGAAGCTTTCTTT.

This sequence joins TRBV7-2 and TRBJ2-1; D may be TRBD1 or TRBD2 (5 bases each). Germline V lookup: CDR1 SGHTA, CDR2 FQGNSA. Trimming shortened V by 3 bases and J by 5 bases, and 14 bases separated the two germline ends. The CDR3 sequence is 15 residues long. In nucleotides, the CDR3 is TGTGCCAGCAGCTTCTCCGGGACGATTAACAATGAGCAGTTCTTC. Translation gives CASSFSGTINNEQFF.

The rearrangement joins TRBV28 to TRBJ2-7, with D unclear. From germline, CDR1 is MDHEN and CDR2 SYDVKM. The CDR3 extends over 15 amino acids. V lost 2 bases and J lost 0, with 11 bases in between. The CDR3 sequence: CASSLVGTDSYEQYF. CDR3 sequence (DNA): TGTGCCAGCAGTTTAGTTGGCACAGACTCCTACGAGCAGTACTTC.

A remark on this clone: Other DNA sequences in this sample translate to the same CDR3. This chain links TRBV28 with TRBJ2-7; 10 bases match TRBD2. Germline V lookup: CDR1 MDHEN, CDR2 SYDVKM. With V trimmed by 5 bases and J by 2 bases, 6 bases remained unmatched. The CDR3 loop spans 15 amino acids. The CDR3 spells CASSRTSGSPYEQYF. The CDR3 nucleotides are TGTGCCAGCAGTCGGACTAGCGGAAGCCCCTACGAGCAGTACTTC.

The chain employs TRBV28 and TRBJ1-1; D not resolved. Deletions cut 8 bases from V and 11 bases from J, with 12 bases between. In germline, CDR1 is MDHEN, CDR2 SYDVKM. The CDR3 contains 10 residues. The chain's CDR3 is CASGSIGAFF. The CDR3 DNA sequence: TGTGCCAGCGGATCCATAGGGGCTTTCTTT.

This clone was seen once. The chain combines TRBV4-2 with TRBJ1-3; D uncertain. This CDR3 has 16 amino acids. Germline CDR1 reads LGHNA; CDR2 reads YNFKEQ. Trimming pared 0 bases from V and 4 bases from J, leaving 13 bases between. CDR3 nucleotides: TGTGCCAGCAGCCAAGATTTCGAGGGCGTCGGAAACACCATATATTTT. Translating gives CASSQDFEGVGNTIYF.

The chain has TRBV28 and TRBJ1-1; D unclear. Trimming took off 6 bases at V and 2 bases at J, with 10 bases between the two ends. The CDR3 has 13 amino acids. Per the germline V gene, CDR1 is MDHEN and CDR2 is SYDVKM. DNA of the CDR3: TGTGCCAGCAGCGGTCAAGCCAACACTGAAGCTTTCTTT. Its protein is CASSGQANTEAFF.

The chain is built from TRBV7-8 and TRBJ1-5; D uncertain. CDR3 length equals 14 residues. CDR1 and CDR2 (germline): SGHVS, FQNEAQ. V was trimmed by 2 bases and J by 1 base, leaving 6 bases between them. CDR3 amino acids: CASSLTGSNQPQHF. CDR3 in DNA: TGTGCCAGCAGCTTAACGGGAAGCAATCAGCCCCAGCATTTT.

The chain couples TRBV9 to TRBJ1-5; D is perhaps TRBD1 (5 bases). This CDR3 is built from 15 residues. V lost 0 bases, J lost 7 bases, and 14 bases lay in between. Germline-derived CDR1 and CDR2 are SGDLS and YYNGEE. CDR3 DNA sequence: TGTGCCAGCAGCGTAGGTGAAGGGGCGTACCAGCCCCAGCATTTT. Its protein is CASSVGEGAYQPQHF.

This sequence joins TRBV11-3 and TRBJ2-7; 7 bases fit TRBD2. After removal of 2 bases from V and 5 bases from J, the junction contained 6 bases not matched to a gene. The CDR3 is 14 residues long. CDR1 is SGHNT, CDR2 YENEEA, per germline. This chain's CDR3 is CASSLNPRENEQYF. The CDR3 DNA reads as TGTGCCAGCAGCTTAAATCCGCGGGAGAACGAGCAGTACTTC.

The J gene is TRBJ2-1, the V gene TRBV5-1, with 7 bases aligning to TRBD2. J gave up 0 bases and V 3 bases, and 6 bases lay outside the gene matches. Germline-derived CDR1 and CDR2 are SGHRS and YFSETQ. The length of the CDR3 is 16 residues. CDR3 loop: CASSYTSDSSYNEQFF. In DNA, the CDR3 is TGCGCCAGCAGCTACACTAGCGACAGCTCCTACAATGAGCAGTTCTTC.

This sequence joins TRBV11-2 and TRBJ1-1; a possible D gene is TRBD1 (6 bases). Germline assignment: CDR1 SGHAT and CDR2 FQNNGV. The CDR3 is 16 amino acids. V was trimmed by 5 bases and J by 0 bases, leaving 16 bases between them. The CDR3 region is CASSQGGGRMNTEAFF. CDR3 bases: TGTGCCAGCAGCCAAGGAGGGGGACGCATGAACACTGAAGCTTTCTTT.

As to this clone: This sample also contains other DNA sequences that code for the same CDR3. V and J are TRBV7-8 and TRBJ1-5; D is unresolved. V was shortened by 1 base and J by 0 bases, with 1 base between the two germline ends. Germline assignment: CDR1 SGHVS and CDR2 FQNEAQ. The CDR3 is made up of 13 amino acids. The CDR3 DNA follows: TGTGCCAGCAGCTTAGATAGCAATCAGCCCCAGCATTTT. It is translated as CASSLDSNQPQHF.